Listed below are T cell receptor beta chains from one sample, sequenced in a study of spatial heterogeneity in lung cancer. TCRdb re-called the 5' RACE reads through MiXCR, storing one row per CDR3 protein. The sample has more than 40,000 distinct CDR3 sequences, about 23% seen once; the top ten hold 7% to 7.5%. This material consisted of PBMCs, taken at follow-up. The receptor source for this set is a female donor with early-stage non-small cell lung cancer. Both conserved end residues are part of each CDR3. A D gene is named only where the DNA matches it firmly. Expanded clones get a size class; other rows say once, few or many, or leave the size out.

V gene	D gene	clone size	J gene	CDR3 DNA	CDR3 protein
TRBV19	NA	NA	TRBJ1-1	TGTGCCAGTAGTATAGTTGGGACAACCGGGACTGAAGCTTTCTTT	CASSIVGTTGTEAFF
TRBV5-4	NA	NA	TRBJ2-1	TGTGCCAGCAGCTTGACTCGCAATGAGCAGTTCTTC	CASSLTRNEQFF
TRBV7-9	TRBD1	NA	TRBJ1-5	TGTGCCAGCACGTCCCCATTTGGGACAGGGGATCAGCCCCAGCATTTT	CASTSPFGTGDQPQHF
TRBV5-1	NA	NA	TRBJ2-2	TGCGCCAGCAGCTTGGACACGAACACCGGGGAGCTGTTTTTT	CASSLDTNTGELFF
TRBV6-5	NA	few	TRBJ1-1	TGTGCCAGCAGTTACGGCGAGACTGAAGCTTTCTTT	CASSYGETEAFF
TRBV5-5	TRBD2	once	TRBJ2-1	TGTGCCAGCAGCCCGGTTGTTAGCGGGAGAAATGAGCAGTTCTTC	CASSPVVSGRNEQFF
TRBV7-9	NA	many	TRBJ1-4	TGTGCCAGCAGCTTAGTAGGAGTAACTAATGAAAAACTGTTTTTT	CASSLVGVTNEKLFF
TRBV7-2	NA	few	TRBJ2-5	TGTGCCAGCAGCGGCCGACAGGCGGGTCTATTACGGGTAGGGGCCCAGTACTTC	CASSGRQAGLLRVGAQYF
TRBV19	NA	NA	TRBJ1-2	TGTGCCAGTAGTTCCACATTAGCTAACTATGGCTACACCTTC	CASSSTLANYGYTF
TRBV20-1	TRBD2	medium-sized	TRBJ2-1	TGCAGTGCTAGAGATGGAAATAGCGGGACATACAATGAGCAGTTCTTC	CSARDGNSGTYNEQFF
TRBV7-2	TRBD2	few	TRBJ2-5	TGTGCCAGCAGCCCCCAAAGACTAGCGGGGGCAGAGACCCAGTACTTC	CASSPQRLAGAETQYF
TRBV5-1	TRBD1	few	TRBJ2-7	TGCGCCAGCAGCTTGGAAGGGACAGGTTTCTACGAGCAGTACTTC	CASSLEGTGFYEQYF
TRBV7-8	TRBD2	many	TRBJ2-2	TGTGCCAGCAGCTCCACAGGACTAGCGGGGGGCCTTAACACCGGGGAGCTGTTTTTT	CASSSTGLAGGLNTGELFF
TRBV2	TRBD1	few	TRBJ2-3	TGTGCCAGCAACCGGGACAGTTTCACAGATACGCAGTATTTT	CASNRDSFTDTQYF
TRBV12-3/TRBV12-4	NA	NA	TRBJ1-4	TGTGCCAGCAGTTTCGAGGGGGATAATGAAAAACTGTTTTTT	CASSFEGDNEKLFF
TRBV11-3	NA	many	TRBJ2-5	TGTGCCAGCAGCCAGGGCTACCCTTTCCCGGAGACCCAGTACTTC	CASSQGYPFPETQYF
TRBV29-1	TRBD1	few	TRBJ1-3	TGCAGCGTCGGACAGGACTCTGGAAACACCATATATTTT	CSVGQDSGNTIYF
TRBV7-7	TRBD2	NA	TRBJ2-1	TGTGCTAGCAGCTCGGGACTAGCGGGGACCAATGAGCAGTTCTTC	CASSSGLAGTNEQFF
TRBV28	NA	medium-sized	TRBJ2-3	TGTGCCAGCAGTCCCCCCCAGCCCCTGACTGGAGATACGCAGTATTTT	CASSPPQPLTGDTQYF
TRBV19	NA	many	TRBJ1-5	TGTGCCAGTAGTATGGGACACCGCCAGCCCCAGCATTTT	CASSMGHRQPQHF
TRBV14	NA	few	TRBJ1-1	TGTGCCAGCAGCCGCACCGCGTGGGGGCTCATCGGCCCTGAAGCTTTCTTT	CASSRTAWGLIGPEAFF
TRBV7-9	NA	NA	TRBJ1-5	TGTGCCAGCAGCTTGTTAGTGAATCAGCCCCAGCATTTT	CASSLLVNQPQHF
TRBV20-1	TRBD1	NA	TRBJ2-2	TGCAGTGCGCACCCGGGACAGGGGACCACCGGGGAGCTGTTTTTT	CSAHPGQGTTGELFF
TRBV7-8	NA	few	TRBJ2-1	TGTGCCAGCAGCCTGACGGGACATGAGCAGTTCTTC	CASSLTGHEQFF
TRBV13	NA	few	TRBJ2-5	TGTGCCAGCAGCGCTCTCGCGGTGGAGGAAGAGACCCAGTACTTC	CASSALAVEEETQYF
TRBV5-1	NA	NA	TRBJ1-1	TGCGCCAGCAGCCTGGGGGATGACAGCCCCGACACTGAAGCTTTCTTT	CASSLGDDSPDTEAFF
TRBV20-1	NA	few	TRBJ2-1	TGCAGTGCCACTCAGCTCGATGAGCAGTTCTTC	CSATQLDEQFF
TRBV7-3	TRBD1	NA	TRBJ2-1	TGTGCCAGCAGCTCGGACAGGGGGCGTAATGAGCAGTTCTTC	CASSSDRGRNEQFF
TRBV10-3	NA	NA	TRBJ2-5	TGTGCCATCAGTGAGGGGACCCAGGAGACCCAGTACTTC	CAISEGTQETQYF
TRBV6-6	NA	many	TRBJ2-7	TGTGCCAGCAGTCCTCGGGACTCCTCCTACGAGCAGTACTTC	CASSPRDSSYEQYF
TRBV5-1	TRBD1	NA	TRBJ2-7	TGCGCCAGCAGCTTGACAGGGGCAGAGCAGTACTTC	CASSLTGAEQYF
TRBV27	TRBD2	few	TRBJ2-3	TGTGCCACGGGACTAGCGGGCACAGATACGCAGTATTTT	CATGLAGTDTQYF
TRBV7-9	TRBD1	few	TRBJ1-1	TGTGCCAGCAGCTCACAGGGGTCCGGGGGCTGGTACACTGAAGCTTTCTTT	CASSSQGSGGWYTEAFF
TRBV3-1	NA	NA	TRBJ2-1	TGTGCCAGCAGCCAAGACTCTATTTCCAATGAGCAGTTCTTC	CASSQDSISNEQFF
TRBV7-9	NA	NA	TRBJ2-1	TGTGCCAGCAGCTTCAGGGCGATGATGTGGGACAATGAGCAGTTCTTC	CASSFRAMMWDNEQFF
TRBV12-3/TRBV12-4	TRBD2	NA	TRBJ2-1	TGTGCCAGCAGACCACTTAGCGGGAGCGATGAGCAGTTCTTC	CASRPLSGSDEQFF
TRBV28	NA	few	TRBJ2-6	TGTGCCAGCAGTGGGGCCAACGTCCTGACTTTC	CASSGANVLTF
TRBV9	TRBD1	many	TRBJ2-6	TGTGCCAGCAGCGCGCAGGGGGCTGGGGCCAACGTCCTGACTTTC	CASSAQGAGANVLTF
TRBV7-9	NA	NA	TRBJ2-3	NA	CASSLVGGGAYF
TRBV6-6	TRBD1	few	TRBJ2-7	TGTGCCAGCAGAAGGACAGGGGAGGTCTACGAGCAGTACTTC	CASRRTGEVYEQYF
TRBV7-9	TRBD1	many	TRBJ2-2	TGTGCCAGCAGCCGACAGGGGGCGGGCACCGGGGAGCTGTTTTTT	CASSRQGAGTGELFF
TRBV27	NA	NA	TRBJ2-3	NA	CASSSSGASIDTQYF
TRBV7-9	NA	many	TRBJ2-5	TGTGCCAGCAGCTCTGGCGATCAAGAGACCCAGTACTTC	CASSSGDQETQYF
TRBV5-8	TRBD2	NA	TRBJ2-5	TGTGCCAGCAGCGGTAGCGGGCAAGAGACCCAGTACTTC	CASSGSGQETQYF
TRBV7-6	TRBD2	many	TRBJ2-7	TGTGCCAGCAGCTCTAGCGGGGTAAGCTCCTACGAGCAGTACTTC	CASSSSGVSSYEQYF
TRBV27	TRBD2	many	TRBJ2-7	TGTGCCAGCAGTTTATCCCTAGCGGGATCCTACGAGCAGTACTTC	CASSLSLAGSYEQYF
TRBV5-1	NA	few	TRBJ2-1	TGCGCCAGCAGCTTGGCTCAGTTCGGGACACCTCATTACAATGAGCAGTTCTTC	CASSLAQFGTPHYNEQFF
TRBV12-3/TRBV12-4	TRBD1	NA	TRBJ1-4	TGTGCCAGCAACGAAAGGACAGGGGAAAAACTGTTTTTT	CASNERTGEKLFF
TRBV7-8	NA	many	TRBJ1-5	TGTGCCAGCAGCTCCGCGAGAGGTAGGGATAGCAATCAGCCCCAGCATTTT	CASSSARGRDSNQPQHF
TRBV9	NA	NA	TRBJ2-2	TGTGCCAGCAGCGTATTGGGCGGGACGAACACCGGGGAGCTGTTTTTT	CASSVLGGTNTGELFF
TRBV11-2	NA	NA	TRBJ2-1	TGTGCCAGCAGCTTAGGGCTGAACAATGAGCAGTTCTTC	CASSLGLNNEQFF
TRBV5-1	NA	few	TRBJ2-3	TGCGCCAGCAGCCACCCCTCACCCGGGGATACGCAGTATTTT	CASSHPSPGDTQYF
TRBV7-3	TRBD1	few	TRBJ2-3	TGTGCCAGCAGCAACAGGGGCCCCACAGATACGCAGTATTTT	CASSNRGPTDTQYF
TRBV5-1	TRBD1	many	TRBJ1-2	TGCGCCAGCAGGTGGAACACAGGGGGGAACTATGGCTACACCTTC	CASRWNTGGNYGYTF
TRBV7-9	NA	NA	TRBJ1-6	TGTGCCAGCAGCCCCCCGGGGGGGGGCGCACCCCTCCACTTT	CASSPPGGGAPLHF
TRBV5-4	TRBD1	few	TRBJ2-3	TGTGCCAGCAGCCCCGGACAGGGGGCGCCGGATACGCAGTATTTT	CASSPGQGAPDTQYF
TRBV24-1	NA	few	TRBJ2-1	TGTGCCACCAGTGATCCCGTCGAGGATGAGCAGTTCTTC	CATSDPVEDEQFF
TRBV19	NA	NA	TRBJ2-2	TGTGCCAGTAGTATTTCGCGGATCAACACCGGGGAGCTGTTTTTT	CASSISRINTGELFF
TRBV7-2	TRBD2	NA	TRBJ2-1	TGTGCCAGCAGATCAAGCGGGAGGGGTGAGCAGTTCTTC	CASRSSGRGEQFF
TRBV6-6	TRBD1	NA	TRBJ1-5	TGTGCCAGCAGTGAACATAAACAGGGGCGCGATCAGCCCCAGCATTTT	CASSEHKQGRDQPQHF